Presented here are 3 T cell receptor beta chains from one specimen sequenced in a study of T cell responses to AZD1222 COVID-19 vaccine. Generated by immunoSEQ multiplex PCR, the TCRdb table keeps only in-frame clones and is missing some. In the table there are tens of thousands of clones, approximately 90% of which are singletons. Sequenced here: peripheral blood, sampled on day 0 of MenACWY control vaccination. These receptor sequences come from an adult in good health.

The chain recombines TRBV3-1 (or the pseudogene TRBV3-2) with TRBJ2-2, with D possibly matching TRBD1 (6 bases). V lost 3 bases, J lost 4 bases, and 12 bases lay in between. Per germline, CDR1 LGHDT and CDR2 YNNKEL (reference sequence). CDR3 size: 15 residues. CDR3 residues: CASSQMSGATGELFF. CDR3 coding DNA: TGTGCCAGCAGCCAGATGTCAGGGGCCACCGGGGAGCTGTTTTTT.

V and J are TRBV7-3 and TRBJ2-4; 9 nucleotides align to TRBD2. Per the germline V gene, CDR1 is SGHTA and CDR2 is FQGTGA. V was clipped by 1 base and J by 6 bases; unmatched bases: 19. This CDR3 comprises 20 residues. The CDR3 region has the DNA TGTGCCAGCAGCTTAAACGGGGTTAGTGCGGGAGGGCCTGGGGGAAACATTCAGTACTTC. Its translation is CASSLNGVSAGGPGGNIQYF.

The rearrangement links TRBV7-3 to TRBJ1-1, with 8 bases identical to TRBD1. This CDR3 contains 13 residues. The V segment lost 5 bases and the J segment 7 bases; nucleotides outside the gene matches: 6. Per the germline V gene, CDR1 is SGHTA and CDR2 is FQGTGA. CDR3 sequence reads: CASSPGGHGEAFF. The DNA for the CDR3 is TGTGCCAGCAGCCCAGGGGGCCACGGTGAAGCTTTCTTT.